This T cell receptor beta chain originates from a study of T cell responses to AZD1222 COVID-19 vaccine. As for the study in general: Some second doses came at about 4 weeks and others at about 12 weeks; these were pooled. Overall study findings and caveats: No day 14 peak samples; only post-peak repertoires were characterized. The donor group comprised mostly white British people and more females; the analysis possibly underestimated clonal diversity.

TCRdb keeps only in-frame clones here, not all; method: immunoSEQ multiplex PCR. The profile shows under 200,000 clones, over 90% of them singletons. In regard to this clone: Its specificity is not known.

Trimming removed 0 bases from V and 5 bases from J, with 10 bases in between. Germline V CDR1 and CDR2: SGHAT, FQNNGV. The CDR3 length is 15 residues. This receptor was obtained from an adult in good health. V usage is TRBV11-2 and J usage is TRBJ2-2, with a possible D match to TRBD1 (6 bases). Sequences were derived from peripheral blood, sampled on day 0 of AZD1222 vaccination. The CDR3 here is CASSLDWGRTGELFF. The CDR3 nucleotides read TGTGCCAGCAGCTTAGATTGGGGGCGGACCGGGGAGCTGTTTTTT.